This record concerns one TCR beta chain sequence. These data come from a study of cytomegalovirus exposure and HLA in healthy donors. Sequenced by immunoSEQ multiplex PCR; TCRdb stores in-frame clones only, minus some. Here the sample spans roughly 150,000 clones, about 90% being singletons. Per germline, CDR1 SGHRS and CDR2 YFSETQ. CDR3 length: 13 residues. V was pared by 4 bases and J by 7 bases, with 11 bases between. The V call is TRBV5-1, the J call TRBJ1-4, with D possibly being TRBD1 (6 bases). The receptor was isolated from a man younger than 30 in good health and CMV-seropositive. Sequenced input: PBMCs. CDR3 region: CASSPQGGEKLFF. The DNA of the CDR3 is TGCGCCAGCAGCCCACAGGGTGGTGAAAAACTGTTTTTT.